These T cell receptor beta chains were read from a single sample in a study of cytomegalovirus exposure and HLA in healthy donors. This table comes from immunoSEQ multiplex PCR, and its TCRdb copy is limited to in-frame clones, with some not included. The sample has approximately 180,000 clones, around four fifths seen once. Sequenced material: PBMCs. The source is a woman in her thirties or forties in good health and CMV-seronegative. CDR3s include the opening cysteine and the closing phenylalanine or tryptophan. The D gene is left open where the match is weak. For some rows the clone size is stated as once, few or many, or as a class when expanded; others skip it.

>TRBJ2-1|16|NA|TRBD1|TRBV9
TGTGCCAGCAGCGTAGGCGGCAGGGGGCGTTACAATGAGCAGTTCTTC
CASSVGGRGRYNEQFF
>TRBJ2-3|16|once|TRBD2|TRBV19
TGTGCCAGTAGTATGCTGGAGCGGGAGCGCACAGATACGCAGTATTTT
CASSMLERERTDTQYF
>TRBJ2-2|14|NA|TRBD2|TRBV28
TGTGCCAGCAGTCCTCAGCGGGAACCCGGGGAGCTGTTTTTT
CASSPQREPGELFF
>TRBJ2-1|15|NA|TRBD2|TRBV6-4
TGTGCCAGCAGGGATAGCGGGAGTCTTACGAATGAGCAGTTCTTC
CASRDSGSLTNEQFF
>TRBJ2-2|16|NA|TRBD2|TRBV7-9
TGTGCCAGCAGCTTAGCGGTTAGCGGGAGTTCCGGGGAGCTGTTTTTT
CASSLAVSGSSGELFF
>TRBJ2-1|15|NA|TRBD2|TRBV11-2
TGTGCCAGCAGCTTAGCGGGAGGGGGGTACAATGAGCAGTTCTTC
CASSLAGGGYNEQFF
>TRBJ2-1|14|NA|NA|TRBV5-1
TGCGCCAGCAACCGTGAGAGCTCCTACAATGAGCAGTTCTTC
CASNRESSYNEQFF
>TRBJ1-3|14|NA|NA|TRBV30
TGTGCCTGGCCCCTCGACAAGACTGGAAACACCATATATTTT
CAWPLDKTGNTIYF
>TRBJ1-1|15|NA|NA|TRBV5-5
TGTGCCAGCACCCACGGGAGGGGCGGGTACACTGAAGCTTTCTTT
CASTHGRGGYTEAFF
>TRBJ2-1|17|NA|TRBD2|TRBV19
TGTGCCAGTACTATTACCTTACTAGCGGGAGGAACCAATGAGCAGTTCTTC
CASTITLLAGGTNEQFF
>TRBJ2-7|14|few|TRBD2|TRBV15
TGTGCCACCGGACTAGCGGGTAACGCCTACGAGCAGTACTTC
CATGLAGNAYEQYF
>TRBJ2-5|16|NA|TRBD2|TRBV7-2
TGTGCCAGCAGCTCGAGCGGACTAGCGGGAGGAGAGACCCAGTACTTC
CASSSSGLAGGETQYF
>TRBJ1-6|14|NA|TRBD1|TRBV13
TGTGCCAGCAGTCTCCGGGACAGGCGTTCACCCCTCCACTTT
CASSLRDRRSPLHF
>TRBJ1-1|13|NA|TRBD1|TRBV10-3
TGTGCCATCAGTGTGGGACAGGGTGAGGAAGCTTTCTTT
CAISVGQGEEAFF
>TRBJ1-3|12|few|NA|TRBV30
TGTGCCTGGGACACGGCTGGAAACACCATATATTTT
CAWDTAGNTIYF
>TRBJ2-7|16|NA|NA|TRBV7-2
TGTGCCAGCAGCTTAGGGGGCAGGGCCCTAACCTACGAGCAGTACTTC
CASSLGGRALTYEQYF
>TRBJ1-4|15|NA|NA|TRBV7-9
TGTGCCAGCAGCTTAGCGACAGCCCCTAATGAAAAACTGTTTTTT
CASSLATAPNEKLFF
>TRBJ1-5|13|NA|TRBD1|TRBV29-1
TGCAGCGCCATACAGGGGACTGGGCAGCCCCAGCATTTT
CSAIQGTGQPQHF
>TRBJ2-2|15|NA|NA|TRBV4-3
TGCGCCAGCAGCCGGAACTTAGCCGGCACCGGGGAGCTGTTTTTT
CASSRNLAGTGELFF
>TRBJ1-2|15|NA|NA|TRBV9
TGTGCCAGCAGCAACGCGGTGTCGCACAACTATGGCTACACCTTC
CASSNAVSHNYGYTF
>TRBJ1-5|13|NA|NA|TRBV30
TGTGCCTGGGGCTTGGGGGCGGCTCAGCCCCAGCATTTT
CAWGLGAAQPQHF
>TRBJ2-1|13|NA|TRBD2|TRBV9
TGTGCCAGCAGCGTCCGGGAGGGAGATGAGCAGTTCTTC
CASSVREGDEQFF
>TRBJ2-2|14|few|NA|TRBV9
TGTGCCAGCAGCGTACTTAGTAACACCGGGGAGCTGTTTTTT
CASSVLSNTGELFF
>TRBJ2-1|12|NA|NA|TRBV5-4
TGTGCCAGCAATGGACAGTACAATGAGCAGTTCTTC
CASNGQYNEQFF